Presented here are 23 T cell receptor beta chains from one specimen sequenced in a study of T cell responses to AZD1222 COVID-19 vaccine (dated by TCRdb to the early 2020s). Preparation of the library involved the immunoSEQ multiplex PCR assay. TCRdb obtained this table from immuneACCESS and retained in-frame rearrangements with V and J assigned. These tables miss some clones; where compared with another copy, unresolved V genes account for less than half of the shortfall, and the remainder is unexplained. The sample table records 200,000 or so clones; approximately 94% of these occur just once. The top ten clonotypes cover 0.9% to 1.1% of the sample. The sample's time point, from its label and the paper: about 28 days (+/-7) after the second vaccine dose. The starting material was peripheral blood, obtained 28 days after the second AZD1222 dose. The receptors stem from an adult who received the AZD1222 COVID-19 vaccine.

The chain uses TRBV7-7 and TRBJ2-3; the match to TRBD2 covers 8 bases. Germline assignment: CDR1 SSHAT and CDR2 FNYEAQ (reference sequence). Germline trimming cut 5 bases from V and 1 base from J; bases unmatched to any gene: 11. The CDR3 loop spans 17 amino acids. The CDR3: CASSLGIRSGGTDTQYF. The CDR3 bases are TGTGCCAGCAGCCTTGGGATACGTAGCGGGGGCACAGATACGCAGTATTTT.

This chain joins TRBV6-2 or TRBV6-3 and TRBJ1-1; 7 bases are shared with TRBD1. This CDR3 comprises 15 residues. With 2 bases clipped from V and 5 bases from J, the junction kept 8 bases outside the gene matches. Per the germline V gene, CDR1 is MNHEY and CDR2 is SVGEGT. CDR3 sequence (DNA): TGTGCCAGCAGTTACACGTCTTCAGGGGGAACTGAAGCTTTCTTT. It codes for CASSYTSSGGTEAFF.

DNA of the CDR3: TGTGCCAGCAGCCCCGGTACGGTCCACTACAATGAGCAGTTCTTC. Protein product: CASSPGTVHYNEQFF. V gene TRBV5-4 combines with J gene TRBJ2-1; no clear D. Looked up from germline, CDR1 is SGHNT and CDR2 is YYREEE (reference sequence). Trimming left V 4 bases short and J 3 bases short, with 14 bases between. The length of the CDR3 is 15 residues.

The V call is TRBV28, the J call TRBJ2-7, with D possibly TRBD1 on 6 matching bases. The CDR3 runs 14 residues. From germline, CDR1 is MDHEN and CDR2 SYDVKM. Trimming pared 5 bases from V and 1 base from J, leaving 12 bases between. CDR3 bases: TGTGCCAGCAGTCTTAAACAGGGTTCCTACGAGCAGTACTTC. It yields the protein CASSLKQGSYEQYF. Full variable domain (remainder filled in from reference TRBV28 and TRBJ2-7): DVKVTQSSRYLVKRTGEKVFLECVQDMDHENMFWYRQDPGLGLRLIYFSYDVKMKEKGDIPEGYSVSREKKERFSLILESASTNQTSMYLCASSLKQGSYEQYFGPGTRLTVT.

V usage is TRBV2 and J usage is TRBJ1-2, with D possibly matching TRBD1 (6 bases). CDR1 is SNHLY, CDR2 FYNNEI, per germline. V dropped 10 bases and J dropped 4 bases, with 13 bases sitting between them. The CDR3 totals 12 residues. CDR3 nucleotide sequence: TGTGCCAACCCGGACAGAGCCTATGGCTACACCTTC. Translating gives CANPDRAYGYTF.

V is TRBV5-6 and J is TRBJ1-3; possible D gene TRBD1, 5 bases. The germline V and J ends were trimmed by 1 base and 0 bases, with 11 bases remaining between them. The CDR3 has 16 residues. Germline lookup yields CDR1 SGHDT and CDR2 YYEEEE. Here the CDR3 DNA reads TGTGCCAGCAGCTTGCGGGGGGTTGCCTCTGGAAACACCATATATTTT. Translation: CASSLRGVASGNTIYF.

This rearrangement joins TRBV2 to TRBJ1-5; tentatively, D is TRBD1 (5 bases). The CDR3 covers 16 residues. V was cut by 1 base and J by 2 bases, with 12 bases left in between. Germline CDR1 reads SNHLY; CDR2 reads FYNNEI. CDR3 residues: CASSEVGGAGNQPQHF. The CDR3 nucleotides are TGTGCCAGCAGTGAAGTCGGGGGAGCGGGCAATCAGCCCCAGCATTTT.

This clone was observed a single time. V usage is TRBV29-1 and J usage is TRBJ2-3; D is undetermined. Per germline, CDR1 SQVTM and CDR2 ANQGSEA. This CDR3 is 12 amino acids long. Between the trimmed V and J ends, which lost 7 bases and 2 bases, there was a span of 10 bases. This CDR3 reads CSADGSTDTQYF. CDR3 nucleotides: TGCAGCGCCGACGGGTCCACAGATACGCAGTATTTT.

This chain links TRBV24-1 with TRBJ2-7, with a tentative D call TRBD1 (5 bases). The CDR3 is 16 amino acids. CDR1 is KGHDR, CDR2 SFDVKD, per germline. The ends were cut back, 3 bases at V and 0 bases at J, with 14 bases in the middle. The CDR3, as DNA: TGTGCCACCAGTGATGGCATAGGGGCCAGCTCCTACGAGCAGTACTTC. Protein sequence: CATSDGIGASSYEQYF.

This rearrangement joins TRBV7-3 to TRBJ2-5; 7 nucleotides align to TRBD1. The CDR3 contains 13 residues. V shed 3 bases and J 4 bases; nucleotides not matched to a gene: 2. The germline V gene encodes CDR1 SGHTA and CDR2 FQGTGA. CDR3 loop: CASSLGQRETQYF. CDR3 nucleotide sequence: TGTGCCAGCAGCTTGGGACAGAGAGAGACCCAGTACTTC.

CDR3 in DNA: TGTGCCAGCACAACGACAGGGTCCTATGGCTACACCTTC. This gives the protein CASTTTGSYGYTF. The V gene is TRBV2, the J gene TRBJ1-2; 7 bases are a match to TRBD1. Germline values: CDR1 SNHLY, CDR2 FYNNEI. The trim removed 7 bases at V and 4 bases at J, leaving 6 bases unmatched. This CDR3 spans 13 amino acids.

The chain joins TRBV7-2 to TRBJ2-2; D possibly uses TRBD1 or TRBD2 (6 bases each). This CDR3 is built from 14 residues. Trimming shortened V by 5 bases and J by 7 bases, and 14 bases separated the two germline ends. The germline CDR1 and CDR2 sequences are SGHTA and FQGNSA. The CDR3 region has the DNA TGTGCCAGCAGCGGAGGGACAAGGATCGGGGAGCTGTTTTTT. Its protein is CASSGGTRIGELFF.

The V and J genes are TRBV4-1 and TRBJ1-6; D is undetermined. Per the germline V gene, CDR1 is MGHRA and CDR2 is YSYEKL. The CDR3 runs 13 residues. The ends were cut back, 1 base at V and 6 bases at J, with 4 bases in the middle. The CDR3, as DNA: TGCGCCAGCAGCCAAGGTTTTAATTCACCCCTCCACTTT. Amino acids: CASSQGFNSPLHF.

The chain employs TRBV18 and TRBJ2-5; 7 bases agree with TRBD1. CDR3 size: 15 residues. V was clipped by 0 bases and J by 7 bases; unmatched bases: 8. Germline assignment: CDR1 KGHSH and CDR2 LQKENI. This CDR3 is CASSPPGGQSGTQYF. CDR3 DNA: TGTGCCAGCTCACCACCAGGGGGCCAAAGCGGGACCCAGTACTTC.

The gene calls are TRBV30 and TRBJ1-3; the match to TRBD1 covers 7 bases. The CDR3 has 13 residues. Per germline, CDR1 GTSNPN and CDR2 SVGIG (reference sequence). After removal of 5 bases from V and 9 bases from J, the junction contained 10 bases not matched to a gene. The CDR3 sequence: CAWGTTGAGTIYF. CDR3 sequence (DNA): TGTGCCTGGGGGACTACAGGGGCCGGCACCATATATTTT.

The chain employs TRBV7-8 and TRBJ1-4; TRBD1 might be the D (5 bases). The CDR3 contains 15 residues. V was trimmed by 5 bases and J by 7 bases, leaving 17 bases between them. CDR1 SGHVS and CDR2 FQNEAQ come from the germline V gene. This CDR3 reads CASSPGGQTLEKLFF. Here the CDR3 DNA reads TGTGCCAGCAGCCCCGGTGGACAAACGCTTGAAAAACTGTTTTTT.

J is TRBJ1-3 and V is TRBV3-1 (or the pseudogene TRBV3-2); TRBD1 aligns across 7 bases. The CDR3 loop spans 15 amino acids. The junction had 3 bases not matched to a gene; V was cut back by 4 bases and J by 0 bases. The germline gives CDR1 LGHDT, CDR2 YNNKEL (reference sequence). The CDR3 protein is CASSRRTGSGNTIYF. Here the CDR3 DNA reads TGTGCCAGCAGCCGTCGGACAGGCTCTGGAAACACCATATATTTT.

This chain uses TRBV12-3 or TRBV12-4 with TRBJ2-6; D gene ambiguous. The CDR3 runs 13 residues. V was cut by 0 bases and J by 4 bases, with 1 base left in between. The CDR3 nucleotides are TGTGCCAGCAGTTTAGCCGGGGCCAACGTCCTGACTTTC. The encoded protein is CASSLAGANVLTF.

The chain joins TRBV10-3 to TRBJ1-1; a weak D match, TRBD1 (6 bases). Germline values: CDR1 ENHRY, CDR2 SYGVKD. This CDR3 has 12 residues. V was trimmed by 9 bases and J by 4 bases, leaving 12 bases between them. In DNA form, the CDR3 reads TGTGCCATTCAGGGGTCAGGCACTGAAGCTTTCTTT. Its translation: CAIQGSGTEAFF.

This clone was detected only once. The rearrangement joins TRBV29-1 to TRBJ1-2, with 8 bases identical to TRBD1. The CDR3 extends over 14 amino acids. Germline CDR1 and CDR2: SQVTM and ANQGSEA. The J segment lost 2 bases and the V segment lost 1 base, leaving 3 bases of the junction unmatched. The CDR3 here is CSVEGTGRNYGYTF. The DNA of the CDR3 is TGCAGCGTTGAAGGGACAGGGAGGAACTATGGCTACACCTTC.

The rearrangement joins TRBV9 to TRBJ2-3; D is perhaps TRBD1 or TRBD2 (5 bases each). V was clipped by 3 bases and J by 2 bases, with 10 bases between them. The germline CDR1 and CDR2 sequences are SGDLS and YYNGEE. The CDR3 extends over 14 amino acids. CDR3 amino acids: CASSAGTVTDTQYF. As DNA, the CDR3 is TGTGCCAGCAGCGCCGGGACGGTCACAGATACGCAGTATTTT.

This clone was detected only once. The rearrangement uses TRBV5-4 and TRBJ1-1, with unresolved D. The CDR3 extends over 14 amino acids. Germline V CDR1 and CDR2: SGHNT, YYREEE (reference sequence). Between the trimmed V and J ends, which lost 0 bases and 2 bases, there was a span of 8 bases. In DNA, the CDR3 is TGTGCCAGCAGCTTGGGACTGGGAAACACTGAAGCTTTCTTT. Translating it yields CASSLGLGNTEAFF.

The J gene is TRBJ1-2, the V gene TRBV5-4, with TRBD1 matching 10 bases. V gave up 3 bases and J gave up 3 bases; unmatched junction bases: 2. CDR1 and CDR2 (germline): SGHNT, YYREEE (reference sequence). CDR3 length equals 14 residues. CDR3 in DNA: TGTGCCAGCAGCTGGGACAGGGGAGACTATGGCTACACCTTC. It specifies CASSWDRGDYGYTF. The full variable domain, in which reference TRBV5-4 and TRBJ1-2 provide the parts outside the CDR3, is ETGVTQSPTHLIKTRGQQVTLRCSSQSGHNTVSWYQQALGQGPQFIFQYYREEENGRGNFPPRFSGLQFPNYSSELNVNALELDDSALYLCASSWDRGDYGYTFGSGTRLTVV.